Listed below are T cell receptor beta chains from one sample, sequenced in a study of response to subunit inactivated influenza vaccine. In TCRdb, the RT-PCR reads were re-called with MiXCR into one record per CDR3 protein. The top ten clones hold roughly 7.6% of a sample with some 600,000 distinct CDR3 sequences, around 15% of them seen once. The source was PBMCs from blood, collected approximately 15 days before vaccination. These receptors all come from a man in his forties or fifties who received an inactivated influenza vaccine. The CDR3 runs from the conserved cysteine through the conserved F or W. A D gene is named only where the DNA matches it firmly. Only part of the rows carry a size: once, few, many, or a class if the clone is expanded.

j_gene: TRBJ1-2; abundance: few; d_gene: TRBD1; v_gene: TRBV6-1; CDR3nt: TGTGCCAGCAGTAAGACAGGGAGGGGGGGAGGCTACACCTTC; CDR3aa: CASSKTGRGGGYTF
j_gene: TRBJ2-1; abundance: few; d_gene: NA; v_gene: TRBV3-1; CDR3nt: TGTGCCAGCAGCCAAGATTTTCGGGGCCCCAATGAGCAGTTCTTC; CDR3aa: CASSQDFRGPNEQFF
j_gene: TRBJ2-1; abundance: NA; d_gene: TRBD2; v_gene: TRBV20-1; CDR3nt: TGCAGTGCGCTCCGGGACTATGCCCCCAATGAGCAGTTCTTC; CDR3aa: CSALRDYAPNEQFF
j_gene: TRBJ2-7; abundance: NA; d_gene: NA; v_gene: TRBV18; CDR3nt: TGTGCCAGCTCACCACCACCGACGAGGCCGGGTTCCGAGCAGTACTTC; CDR3aa: CASSPPPTRPGSEQYF
j_gene: TRBJ2-1; abundance: NA; d_gene: NA; v_gene: TRBV12-3/TRBV12-4; CDR3nt: TGTGCCAGCAGTTTAGGGCGTGACAGCAATGAGCAGTTCTTC; CDR3aa: CASSLGRDSNEQFF
j_gene: TRBJ2-2; abundance: NA; d_gene: NA; v_gene: TRBV5-5; CDR3nt: TGTGCCAGCAGCTCAAGTCGGGATAGGAGCGCCGGGGAGCTGTTTTTT; CDR3aa: CASSSSRDRSAGELFF
j_gene: TRBJ1-2; abundance: few; d_gene: NA; v_gene: TRBV6-2/TRBV6-3; CDR3nt: TGTGCCAGCAGTTACTCGGAGCCGGGAGCGCACGGCTACACCTTC; CDR3aa: CASSYSEPGAHGYTF
j_gene: TRBJ2-3; abundance: NA; d_gene: TRBD2; v_gene: TRBV11-1; CDR3nt: TGTGCCAGCAGCTTAGGGAGTAGCGGGTCTTTCACAGATACGCAGTATTTT; CDR3aa: CASSLGSSGSFTDTQYF
j_gene: TRBJ2-5; abundance: few; d_gene: TRBD2; v_gene: TRBV20-1; CDR3nt: TGCAGTGCTACCCCGGGAAGCGGGAGAACAGAGACCCAGTACTTC; CDR3aa: CSATPGSGRTETQYF
j_gene: TRBJ2-1; abundance: NA; d_gene: NA; v_gene: TRBV21-1; CDR3nt: TGTGCCAGCACCGCAGGGCGCCGGCGGGGGCTGAACAAAAATGAGCAGTTCTTC; CDR3aa: CASTAGRRRGLNKNEQFF
j_gene: TRBJ1-2; abundance: NA; d_gene: TRBD1; v_gene: TRBV12-3/TRBV12-4; CDR3nt: TGTGCCAGCACCGCAACAGGGGTCGGAAATGGCTACACCTTC; CDR3aa: CASTATGVGNGYTF
j_gene: TRBJ2-1; abundance: few; d_gene: TRBD1; v_gene: TRBV20-1; CDR3nt: TGCAGTTCCGGACAGGGAGGCGACAATGAGCAGTTCTTC; CDR3aa: CSSGQGGDNEQFF
j_gene: TRBJ2-7; abundance: NA; d_gene: NA; v_gene: TRBV12-3/TRBV12-4; CDR3nt: TGTGCCAGCAGTTCTTTACAGGGATGGAACGAGCAGTACTTC; CDR3aa: CASSSLQGWNEQYF
j_gene: TRBJ2-2; abundance: few; d_gene: NA; v_gene: TRBV29-1; CDR3nt: TGCAGCGTTGGGGGATTGGGCACCGGGGAGCTGTTTTTT; CDR3aa: CSVGGLGTGELFF
j_gene: TRBJ1-2; abundance: few; d_gene: TRBD1; v_gene: TRBV6-2/TRBV6-3; CDR3nt: TGTGCCAGCAGTCACTCCGGACAGGGTGGCGGCTACACCTTC; CDR3aa: CASSHSGQGGGYTF
j_gene: TRBJ2-1; abundance: NA; d_gene: NA; v_gene: TRBV18; CDR3nt: TGTGCCAGCTCACGAGGGATAAACCCCTACAATGAGCAGTTCTTC; CDR3aa: CASSRGINPYNEQFF
j_gene: TRBJ2-7; abundance: NA; d_gene: TRBD2; v_gene: TRBV3-1; CDR3nt: TGTGCCAGCAGCCAAGACGTAGGCGGGGGGCCCTACGAGCAGTACTTC; CDR3aa: CASSQDVGGGPYEQYF
j_gene: TRBJ2-7; abundance: NA; d_gene: NA; v_gene: TRBV3-1; CDR3nt: TGTGCCAGCAGCCAAGTATCCAGCGGGCGGAGCTACGAGCAGTACTTC; CDR3aa: CASSQVSSGRSYEQYF
j_gene: TRBJ2-7; abundance: many; d_gene: TRBD1; v_gene: TRBV5-1; CDR3nt: TGTGCCAGCAGCTTAGCCAGGGGGTACGAGCAGTACTTC; CDR3aa: CASSLARGYEQYF
j_gene: TRBJ2-4; abundance: few; d_gene: NA; v_gene: TRBV28; CDR3nt: TGTGCCAGCAGCGGGCCCTCTCGGGACGGAGGAAACATTCAGTACTTC; CDR3aa: CASSGPSRDGGNIQYF
j_gene: TRBJ2-3; abundance: many; d_gene: NA; v_gene: TRBV29-1; CDR3nt: TGCAGCGTTGAAATGGACAGCCGGGATACGCAGTATTTT; CDR3aa: CSVEMDSRDTQYF
j_gene: TRBJ2-7; abundance: many; d_gene: TRBD2; v_gene: TRBV27; CDR3nt: TGTGCCAGCAGTTTTCCGGGAGGCTTCGAGCAGTACTTC; CDR3aa: CASSFPGGFEQYF
j_gene: TRBJ1-6; abundance: NA; d_gene: NA; v_gene: TRBV7-8; CDR3nt: TGTGCCAGCAGCTTAGCAGGGCACCTCCACTTT; CDR3aa: CASSLAGHLHF
j_gene: TRBJ2-7; abundance: few; d_gene: TRBD1; v_gene: TRBV6-2/TRBV6-3; CDR3nt: TGTGCCAGCAGTTCCGCGGGACAGGGTGCCTACGAGCAGTACTTC; CDR3aa: CASSSAGQGAYEQYF
j_gene: TRBJ1-4; abundance: NA; d_gene: TRBD1; v_gene: TRBV20-1; CDR3nt: TGCAGTGCCGTTGGACAGGGAAGGAAACTGTTTTTT; CDR3aa: CSAVGQGRKLFF
j_gene: TRBJ1-6; abundance: many; d_gene: NA; v_gene: TRBV5-6; CDR3nt: TGTGCCAGCAGCTTTGCCGGCCGTAATTCACCCCTCCACTTT; CDR3aa: CASSFAGRNSPLHF
j_gene: TRBJ2-2; abundance: few; d_gene: NA; v_gene: TRBV3-1; CDR3nt: TGTGCCAGCAGCCAAGATCCCCTCACCGGGGAGCTGTTTTTT; CDR3aa: CASSQDPLTGELFF
j_gene: TRBJ2-2; abundance: NA; d_gene: NA; v_gene: TRBV4-2; CDR3nt: TGTGCCAGCAGCCAAGAGTTCGGCGCCAACACCGGGGAGCTGTTTTTT; CDR3aa: CASSQEFGANTGELFF
j_gene: TRBJ2-1; abundance: few; d_gene: NA; v_gene: TRBV14; CDR3nt: TGTGCCAGCAGCCAAGAAGTGTTGGGGATTCAGTTCTTC; CDR3aa: CASSQEVLGIQFF
j_gene: TRBJ1-4; abundance: NA; d_gene: NA; v_gene: TRBV5-1; CDR3nt: TGCGCCAGCAGCTTGGAGGGACGGGATAATGAAAAACTGTTTTTT; CDR3aa: CASSLEGRDNEKLFF
j_gene: TRBJ2-5; abundance: many; d_gene: NA; v_gene: TRBV5-1; CDR3nt: TGCGCCAGCAGCTTGGAGATGGGGGTGTGGGAGACCCAGTACTTC; CDR3aa: CASSLEMGVWETQYF
j_gene: TRBJ1-5; abundance: few; d_gene: NA; v_gene: TRBV28; CDR3nt: TGTGCCAGCAGGTTTTTCAGCGGACCCCAGCATTTT; CDR3aa: CASRFFSGPQHF
j_gene: TRBJ1-3; abundance: NA; d_gene: NA; v_gene: TRBV18; CDR3nt: TGTGCCAGCTCACCAGCGGGGGCAACGGGAAACACCATATATTTT; CDR3aa: CASSPAGATGNTIYF
j_gene: TRBJ2-1; abundance: few; d_gene: TRBD2; v_gene: TRBV6-1; CDR3nt: TGTGCCAGCAGTCAACTCCCGACTAGCGGGTACAATGAGCAGTTCTTC; CDR3aa: CASSQLPTSGYNEQFF
j_gene: TRBJ2-1; abundance: NA; d_gene: TRBD2; v_gene: TRBV7-2; CDR3nt: TGTGCCAGCAGCTTAATACTAGCGGGAGGGGTCGGGTTCTTC; CDR3aa: CASSLILAGGVGFF
j_gene: TRBJ2-3; abundance: NA; d_gene: TRBD2; v_gene: TRBV7-2; CDR3nt: TGTGCCAGCAGCGATTACGGGGGGGATACGCAGTATTTT; CDR3aa: CASSDYGGDTQYF
j_gene: TRBJ1-3; abundance: few; d_gene: TRBD1; v_gene: TRBV6-1; CDR3nt: TGTGCCAGCATTCGGACAGGGGGCGAGTTTGCAGGAAACACCATATATTTT; CDR3aa: CASIRTGGEFAGNTIYF
j_gene: TRBJ2-1; abundance: NA; d_gene: TRBD2; v_gene: TRBV6-5; CDR3nt: TGTGCCAGCAGTTACTCGGGACTAGCGGGGTCCGCCAATGAGCAGTTCTTC; CDR3aa: CASSYSGLAGSANEQFF
j_gene: TRBJ2-7; abundance: few; d_gene: NA; v_gene: TRBV20-1; CDR3nt: TGCAGTGCTGGTGACCGGGACGGAACCTACGAGCAGTACTTC; CDR3aa: CSAGDRDGTYEQYF
j_gene: TRBJ2-2; abundance: NA; d_gene: NA; v_gene: TRBV18; CDR3nt: TGTGCCAGCTCACGTACTTCTTCGACGGGGATAGCCGGGGAGCTGTTTTTT; CDR3aa: CASSRTSSTGIAGELFF
j_gene: TRBJ2-7; abundance: once; d_gene: NA; v_gene: TRBV9; CDR3nt: TGTGCCAGCAGCGCGGGGGCCCTAAGCTCCTACGAGCAGTACTTC; CDR3aa: CASSAGALSSYEQYF
j_gene: TRBJ1-1; abundance: many; d_gene: NA; v_gene: TRBV12-3/TRBV12-4; CDR3nt: TGTGCCAGCAGTTCCGGGGTCATGAACACTGAAGCTTTCTTT; CDR3aa: CASSSGVMNTEAFF